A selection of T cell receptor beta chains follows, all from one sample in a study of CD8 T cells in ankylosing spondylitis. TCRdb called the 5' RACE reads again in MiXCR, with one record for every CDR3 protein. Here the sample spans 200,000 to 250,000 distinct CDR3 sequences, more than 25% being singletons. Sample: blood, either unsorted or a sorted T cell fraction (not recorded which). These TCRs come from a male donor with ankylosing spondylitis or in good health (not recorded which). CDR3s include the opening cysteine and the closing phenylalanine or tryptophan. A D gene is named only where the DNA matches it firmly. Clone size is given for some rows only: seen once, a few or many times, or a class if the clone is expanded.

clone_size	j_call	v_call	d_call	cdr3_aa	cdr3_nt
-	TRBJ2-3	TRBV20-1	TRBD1	CSARQGAGDTQYF	TGCAGTGCTAGGCAGGGGGCTGGAGATACGCAGTATTTT
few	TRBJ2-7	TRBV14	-	CASSQDWAGAYEQYF	TGTGCCAGCAGCCAAGATTGGGCAGGGGCCTACGAGCAGTACTTC
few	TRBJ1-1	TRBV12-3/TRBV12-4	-	CASSLKGGAGAFF	TGTGCCAGCAGTTTAAAGGGGGGCGCAGGAGCTTTCTTT
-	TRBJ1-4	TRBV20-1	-	CSASDWSEKLFF	TGCAGTGCTTCGGATTGGAGTGAAAAACTGTTTTTT
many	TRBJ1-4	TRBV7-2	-	CASSLSSSPGEKLFF	TGTGCCAGCAGCTTGTCAAGCTCCCCGGGAGAAAAACTGTTTTTT
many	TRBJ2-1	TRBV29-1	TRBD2	CSVAGGTSGKRVNEQFF	TGCAGCGTTGCTGGCGGGACTAGCGGGAAGAGGGTCAATGAGCAGTTCTTC
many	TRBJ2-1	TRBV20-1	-	CSARRQDHEQFF	TGCAGTGCTAGGCGTCAGGACCATGAGCAGTTCTTC
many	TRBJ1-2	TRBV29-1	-	CSVARAGSYGYTF	TGCAGCGTTGCGCGGGCAGGGAGCTATGGCTACACCTTC
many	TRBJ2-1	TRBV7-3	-	CASSPSPRLNEQFF	TGTGCCAGCAGCCCTAGCCCCCGTTTGAATGAGCAGTTCTTC
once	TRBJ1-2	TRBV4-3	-	CASSQDLAGNYGYTF	TGCGCCAGCAGCCAAGATCTGGCAGGGAACTATGGCTACACCTTC
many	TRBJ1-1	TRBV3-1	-	CASSEGFGGWTEAFF	TGTGCCAGCAGTGAAGGGTTCGGGGGCTGGACTGAAGCTTTCTTT
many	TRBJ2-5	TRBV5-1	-	CASKDRFQETQYF	TGCGCCAGCAAGGACAGATTCCAAGAGACCCAGTACTTC
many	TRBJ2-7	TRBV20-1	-	CSARQGNYEQYF	TGCAGTGCTAGACAGGGCAACTACGAGCAGTACTTC
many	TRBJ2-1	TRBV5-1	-	CASSWAGLSYNEQFF	TGCGCCAGCAGCTGGGCGGGCCTCTCCTACAATGAGCAGTTCTTC
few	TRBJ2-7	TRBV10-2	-	CASRYLGDTSYEQYF	TGCGCCAGCAGATATTTGGGGGACACCTCCTACGAGCAGTACTTC
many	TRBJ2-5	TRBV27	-	CASSLRSSGPTFQETQYF	TGTGCCAGCAGTTTACGGTCGAGTGGGCCGACTTTCCAAGAGACCCAGTACTTC
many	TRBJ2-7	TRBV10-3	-	CAISAGQGLSGGYEQYF	TGTGCCATCAGCGCCGGACAGGGTCTATCGGGGGGCTACGAGCAGTACTTC
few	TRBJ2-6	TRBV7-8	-	CASSLGPWDTGANVLTF	TGTGCCAGCAGCTTAGGCCCCTGGGACACTGGGGCCAACGTCCTGACTTTC
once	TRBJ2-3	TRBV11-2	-	CASSSSRDTQYF	TGTGCCAGCAGCTCGTCCCGTGATACGCAGTATTTT
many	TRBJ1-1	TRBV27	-	CASSLSPGSGTEAFF	TGTGCCAGCAGTTTATCCCCTGGGTCTGGAACTGAAGCTTTCTTT
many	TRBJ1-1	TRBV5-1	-	CASSLGFSTEAFF	TGCGCCAGCAGCTTGGGTTTTAGTACTGAAGCTTTCTTT
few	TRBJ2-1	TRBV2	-	CASIPLAFNSGEQFF	TGTGCCAGCATTCCCCTAGCGTTCAATTCTGGTGAGCAGTTCTTC
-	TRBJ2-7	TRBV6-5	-	CASSYVPPTYEQYF	TGTGCCAGCAGTTACGTGCCCCCCACCTACGAGCAGTACTTC
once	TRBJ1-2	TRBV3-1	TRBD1	CASSPTGTGERRGYTF	TGTGCCAGCAGCCCAACCGGGACAGGGGAAAGGCGCGGCTACACCTTC
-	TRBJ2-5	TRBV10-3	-	CAISDFEERQETQYF	TGTGCCATCAGTGATTTCGAGGAGCGCCAAGAGACCCAGTACTTC
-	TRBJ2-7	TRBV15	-	CATSRGPGKSYEQYF	TGTGCCACCAGCCGCGGGCCGGGGAAAAGCTACGAGCAGTACTTC
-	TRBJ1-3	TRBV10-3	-	CAISETGNTIYF	TGTGCCATCAGTGAGACTGGAAACACCATATATTTT
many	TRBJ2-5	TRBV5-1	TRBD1	CASSGGAGGLQETQYF	TGCGCCAGCAGCGGCGGGGCAGGGGGCTTACAAGAGACCCAGTACTTC